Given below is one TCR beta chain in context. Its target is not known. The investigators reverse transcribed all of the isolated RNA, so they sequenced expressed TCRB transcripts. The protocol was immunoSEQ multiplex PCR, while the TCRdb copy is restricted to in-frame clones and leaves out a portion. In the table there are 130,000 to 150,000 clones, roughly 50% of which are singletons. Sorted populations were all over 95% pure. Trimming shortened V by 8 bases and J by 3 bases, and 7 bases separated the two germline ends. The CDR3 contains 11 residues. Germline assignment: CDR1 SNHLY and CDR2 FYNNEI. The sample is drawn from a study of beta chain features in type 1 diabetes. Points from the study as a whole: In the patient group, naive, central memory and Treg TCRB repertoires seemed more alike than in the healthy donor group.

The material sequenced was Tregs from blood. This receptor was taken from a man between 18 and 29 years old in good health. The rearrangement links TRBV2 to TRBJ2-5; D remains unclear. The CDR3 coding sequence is TGTGCCAGCTTGAGAGAAGAGACCCAGTACTTC. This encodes CASLREETQYF.